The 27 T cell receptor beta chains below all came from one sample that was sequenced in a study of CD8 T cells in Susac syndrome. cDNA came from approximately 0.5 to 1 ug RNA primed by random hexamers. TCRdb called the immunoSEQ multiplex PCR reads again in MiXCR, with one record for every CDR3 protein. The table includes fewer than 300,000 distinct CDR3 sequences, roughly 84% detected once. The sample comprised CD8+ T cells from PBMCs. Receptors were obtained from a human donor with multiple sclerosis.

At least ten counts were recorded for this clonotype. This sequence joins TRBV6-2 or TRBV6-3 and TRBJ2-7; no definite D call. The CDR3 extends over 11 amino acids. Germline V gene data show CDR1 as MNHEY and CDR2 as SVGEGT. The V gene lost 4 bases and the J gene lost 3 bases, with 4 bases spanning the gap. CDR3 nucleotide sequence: TGTGCCAGCAGTTTTAACTACGAGCAGTACTTC. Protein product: CASSFNYEQYF.

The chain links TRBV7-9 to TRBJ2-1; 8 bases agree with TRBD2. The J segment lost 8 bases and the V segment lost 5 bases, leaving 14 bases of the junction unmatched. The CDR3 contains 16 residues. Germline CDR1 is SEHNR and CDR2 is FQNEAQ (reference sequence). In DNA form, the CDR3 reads TGTGCCAGCAGCGTCCTAACGGGGGGGACCCTCGATGAGCAGTTCTTC. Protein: CASSVLTGGTLDEQFF.

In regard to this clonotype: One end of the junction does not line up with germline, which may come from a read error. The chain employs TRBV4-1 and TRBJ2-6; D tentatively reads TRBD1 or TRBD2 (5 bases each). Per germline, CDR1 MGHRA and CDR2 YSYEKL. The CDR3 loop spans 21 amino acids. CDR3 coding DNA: TGCGCCAGCAGCCAAGTCCGCAGGGTTGGACCTCTACTAGTCTGGGCCAACGTCCTGATTTTC. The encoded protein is CASSQVRRVGPLLVWANVLIF.

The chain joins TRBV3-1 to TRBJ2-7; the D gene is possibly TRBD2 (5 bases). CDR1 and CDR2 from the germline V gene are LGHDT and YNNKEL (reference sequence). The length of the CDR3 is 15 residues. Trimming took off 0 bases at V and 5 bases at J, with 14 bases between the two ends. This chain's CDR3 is CASSQDTRFGDEQYF. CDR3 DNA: TGTGCCAGCAGCCAAGATACTAGGTTTGGCGACGAGCAGTACTTC.

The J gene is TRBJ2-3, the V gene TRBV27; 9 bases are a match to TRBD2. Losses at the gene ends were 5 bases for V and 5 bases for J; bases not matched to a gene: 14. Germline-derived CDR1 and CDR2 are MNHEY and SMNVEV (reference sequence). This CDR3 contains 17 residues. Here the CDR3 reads CASSPLSGRYGRDTQYF. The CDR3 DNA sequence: TGTGCCAGCAGTCCCCTTAGCGGGAGATACGGGAGAGATACGCAGTATTTT.

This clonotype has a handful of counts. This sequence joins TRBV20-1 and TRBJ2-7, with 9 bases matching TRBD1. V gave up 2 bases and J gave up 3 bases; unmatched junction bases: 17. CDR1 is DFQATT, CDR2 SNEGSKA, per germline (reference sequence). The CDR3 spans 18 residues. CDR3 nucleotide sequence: TGCAGTGCTAGACCCCTCGGACAGGGGCGAAGGGGGGTCTACGAGCAGTACTTC. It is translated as CSARPLGQGRRGVYEQYF.

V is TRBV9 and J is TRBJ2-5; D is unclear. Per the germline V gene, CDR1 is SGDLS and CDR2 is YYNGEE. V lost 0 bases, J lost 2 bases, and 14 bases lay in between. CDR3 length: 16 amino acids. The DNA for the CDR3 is TGTGCCAGCAGCGTAGGTGGCATCTCGGAACAAGAGACCCAGTACTTC. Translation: CASSVGGISEQETQYF.

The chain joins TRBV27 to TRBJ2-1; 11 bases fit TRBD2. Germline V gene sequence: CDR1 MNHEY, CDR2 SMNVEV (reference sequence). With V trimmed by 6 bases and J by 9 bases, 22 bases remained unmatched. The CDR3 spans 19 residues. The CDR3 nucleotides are TGTGCCAGCAGCCCACTAGCGGGAGAACATAATGAGTGGGGAGCTGAGCAGTTCTTC. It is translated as CASSPLAGEHNEWGAEQFF.

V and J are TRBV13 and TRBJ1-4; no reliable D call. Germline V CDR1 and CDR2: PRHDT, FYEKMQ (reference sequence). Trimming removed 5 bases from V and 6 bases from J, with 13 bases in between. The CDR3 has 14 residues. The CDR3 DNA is TGTGCCAGCAGCCGGCGCGTTTTTGATGAAAAACTGTTTTTT. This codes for CASSRRVFDEKLFF. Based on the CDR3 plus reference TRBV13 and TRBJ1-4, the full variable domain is AAGVIQSPRHLIKEKRETATLKCYPIPRHDTVYWYQQGPGQDPQFLISFYEKMQSDKGSIPDRFSAQQFSDYHSELNMSSLELGDSALYFCASSRRVFDEKLFFGSGTQLSVL.

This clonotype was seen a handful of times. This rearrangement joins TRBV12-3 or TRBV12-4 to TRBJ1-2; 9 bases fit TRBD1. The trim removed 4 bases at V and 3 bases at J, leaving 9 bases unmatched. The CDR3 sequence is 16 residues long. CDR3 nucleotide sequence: TGTGCCAGCAGTTCAACCGGGACAGGGTTAGACTATGGCTACACCTTC. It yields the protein CASSSTGTGLDYGYTF.

The CDR3 DNA follows: TGTGCCAGCAGCCGACACTCTTCGACGGAGAATCATCAGCCCCAGCATTTT. This codes for CASSRHSSTENHQPQHF. The chain uses TRBV7-9 and TRBJ1-5; D remains ambiguous. Germline CDR1 reads SEHNR; CDR2 reads FQNEAQ (reference sequence). CDR3 length: 17 amino acids. V lost 5 bases, J lost 5 bases, and 22 bases lay in between.

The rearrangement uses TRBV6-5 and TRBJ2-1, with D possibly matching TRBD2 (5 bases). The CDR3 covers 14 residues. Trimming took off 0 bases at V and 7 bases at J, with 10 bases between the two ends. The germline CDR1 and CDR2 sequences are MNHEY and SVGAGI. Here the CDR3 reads CASSYSVRGNEQFF. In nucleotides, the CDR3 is TGTGCCAGCAGTTACTCGGTTCGGGGTAATGAGCAGTTCTTC.

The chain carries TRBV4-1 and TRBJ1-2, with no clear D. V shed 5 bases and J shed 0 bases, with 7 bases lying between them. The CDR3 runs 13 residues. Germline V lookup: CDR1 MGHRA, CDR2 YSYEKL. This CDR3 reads CASSSGANYGYTF. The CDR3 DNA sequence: TGCGCCAGCAGCTCCGGGGCTAACTATGGCTACACCTTC.

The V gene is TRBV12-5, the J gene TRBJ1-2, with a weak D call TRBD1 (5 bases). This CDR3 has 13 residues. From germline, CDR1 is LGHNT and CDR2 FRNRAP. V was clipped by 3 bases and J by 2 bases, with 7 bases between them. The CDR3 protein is CASGLEGNYGYTF. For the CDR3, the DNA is TGTGCTAGTGGTTTAGAGGGGAACTATGGCTACACCTTC. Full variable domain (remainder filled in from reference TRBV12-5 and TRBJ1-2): DARVTQTPRHKVTEMGQEVTMRCQPILGHNTVFWYRQTMMQGLELLAYFRNRAPLDDSGMPKDRFSAEMPDATLATLKIQPSEPRDSAVYFCASGLEGNYGYTFGSGTRLTVV.

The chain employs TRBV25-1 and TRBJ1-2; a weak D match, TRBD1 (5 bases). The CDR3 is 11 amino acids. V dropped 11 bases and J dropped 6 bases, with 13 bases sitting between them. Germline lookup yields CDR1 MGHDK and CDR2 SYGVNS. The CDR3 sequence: CAVSGGNGYTF. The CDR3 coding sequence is TGTGCCGTTTCGGGGGGGAATGGCTACACCTTC.

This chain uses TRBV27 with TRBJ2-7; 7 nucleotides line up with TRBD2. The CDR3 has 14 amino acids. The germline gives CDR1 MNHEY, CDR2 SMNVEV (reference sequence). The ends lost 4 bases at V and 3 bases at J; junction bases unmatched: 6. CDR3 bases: TGTGCCAGCAGTTCGGCTAGCGGCCTCTACGAGCAGTACTTC. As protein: CASSSASGLYEQYF.

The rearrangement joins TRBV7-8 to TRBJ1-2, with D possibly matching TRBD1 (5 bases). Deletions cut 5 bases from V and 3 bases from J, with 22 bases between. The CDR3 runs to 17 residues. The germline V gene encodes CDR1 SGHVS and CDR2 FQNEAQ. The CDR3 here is CASSLPGTGGIHYGYTF. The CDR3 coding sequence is TGTGCCAGCAGCCTCCCCGGGACGGGGGGAATACACTATGGCTACACCTTC.

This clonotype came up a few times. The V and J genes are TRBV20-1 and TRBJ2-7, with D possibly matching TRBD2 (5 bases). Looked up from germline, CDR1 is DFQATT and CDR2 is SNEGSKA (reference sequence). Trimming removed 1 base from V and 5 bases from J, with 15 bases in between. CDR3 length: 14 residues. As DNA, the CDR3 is TGCAGTGCTAGAGGGGGTGGGAGTGGGAACGAGCAGTACTTC. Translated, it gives CSARGGGSGNEQYF.

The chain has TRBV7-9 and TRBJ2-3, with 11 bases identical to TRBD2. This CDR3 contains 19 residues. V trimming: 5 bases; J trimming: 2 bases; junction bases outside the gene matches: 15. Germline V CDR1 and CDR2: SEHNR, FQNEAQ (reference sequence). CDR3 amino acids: CASSTALAGGRGSTDTQYF. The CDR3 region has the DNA TGTGCCAGCAGCACCGCTCTAGCGGGAGGAAGGGGATCCACAGATACGCAGTATTTT.

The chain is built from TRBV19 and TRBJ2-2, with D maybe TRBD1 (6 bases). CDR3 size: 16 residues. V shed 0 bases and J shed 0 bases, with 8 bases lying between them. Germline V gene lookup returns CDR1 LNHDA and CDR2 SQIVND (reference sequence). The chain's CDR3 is CASSIEWDTNTGELFF. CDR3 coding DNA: TGTGCCAGTAGTATAGAGTGGGACACGAACACCGGGGAGCTGTTTTTT. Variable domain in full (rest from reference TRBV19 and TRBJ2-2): DGGITQSPKYLFRKEGQNVTLSCEQNLNHDAMYWYRQDPGQGLRLIYYSQIVNDFQKGDIAEGYSVSREKKESFPLTVTSAQKNPTAFYLCASSIEWDTNTGELFFGEGSRLTVL.

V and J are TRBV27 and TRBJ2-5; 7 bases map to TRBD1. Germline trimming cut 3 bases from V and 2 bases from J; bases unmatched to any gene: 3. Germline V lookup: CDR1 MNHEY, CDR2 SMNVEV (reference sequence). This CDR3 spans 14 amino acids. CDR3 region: CASSFGTAQETQYF. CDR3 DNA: TGTGCCAGCAGTTTCGGGACAGCTCAAGAGACCCAGTACTTC.

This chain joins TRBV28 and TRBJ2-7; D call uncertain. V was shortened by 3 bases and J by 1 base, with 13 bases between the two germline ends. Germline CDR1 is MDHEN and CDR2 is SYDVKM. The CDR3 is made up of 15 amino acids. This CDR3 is CASSFVGDVSYEQYF. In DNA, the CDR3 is TGTGCCAGCAGTTTTGTAGGAGACGTGTCCTACGAGCAGTACTTC.

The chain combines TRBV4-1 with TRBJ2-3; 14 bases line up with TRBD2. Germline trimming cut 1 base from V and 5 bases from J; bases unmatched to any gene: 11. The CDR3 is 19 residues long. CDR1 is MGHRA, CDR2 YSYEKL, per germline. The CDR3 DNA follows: TGCGCCAGCAGCCAAGCGCCAATCAGACTAGCGGGAGGGTTAGATACGCAGTATTTT. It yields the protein CASSQAPIRLAGGLDTQYF.

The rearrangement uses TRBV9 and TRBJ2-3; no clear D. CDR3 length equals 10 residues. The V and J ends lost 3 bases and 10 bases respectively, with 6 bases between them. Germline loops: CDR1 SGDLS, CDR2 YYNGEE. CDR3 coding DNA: TGTGCCAGCAGCGGTGCCTCGCAGTATTTT. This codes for CASSGASQYF.

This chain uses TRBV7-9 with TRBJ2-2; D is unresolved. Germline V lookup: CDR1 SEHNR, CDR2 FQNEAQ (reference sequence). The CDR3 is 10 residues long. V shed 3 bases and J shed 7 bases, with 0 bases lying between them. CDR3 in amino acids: CASSFGELFF. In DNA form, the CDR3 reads TGTGCCAGCAGCTTCGGGGAGCTGTTTTTT.

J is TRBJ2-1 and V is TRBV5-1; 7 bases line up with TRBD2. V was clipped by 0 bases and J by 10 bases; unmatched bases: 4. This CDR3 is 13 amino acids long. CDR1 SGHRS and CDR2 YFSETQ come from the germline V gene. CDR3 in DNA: TGCGCCAGCAGCTTGGCCTCCGGGGGGGAGCAGTTCTTC. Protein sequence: CASSLASGGEQFF.

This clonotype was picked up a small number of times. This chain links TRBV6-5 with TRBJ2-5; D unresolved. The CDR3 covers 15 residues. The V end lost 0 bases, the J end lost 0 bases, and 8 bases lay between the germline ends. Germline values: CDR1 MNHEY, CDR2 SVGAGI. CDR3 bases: TGTGCCAGCAGTTACTCAAGGGCTTACCAAGAGACCCAGTACTTC. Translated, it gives CASSYSRAYQETQYF.